This is a list of T cell receptor beta chains from one sample in a study of blood T cells in healthy people across ages. MiXCR, run by TCRdb on the 5' RACE reads, gives a single entry per CDR3 protein. This sample yields fewer than 2,000,000 distinct CDR3 sequences, of which about 31% are seen a single time; approximately 11% belongs to the top ten. The sequenced sample consisted of blood. Every receptor here comes from a woman aged 25 to 39 in good health. CDR3s include the opening cysteine and the closing phenylalanine or tryptophan. The order of the fields is J gene, clone size, V gene, D gene, CDR3 protein, CDR3 DNA. The D gene is left open where the match is weak. Expanded clones get a size class; other rows say once, few or many, or leave the size out.

J gene: TRBJ1-1; clone size: NA; V gene: TRBV5-1; D gene: NA; CDR3 protein: CASSPQAKNTEAFF; CDR3 DNA: TGCGCCAGCAGCCCCCAAGCGAAGAACACTGAAGCTTTCTTT
J gene: TRBJ1-1; clone size: NA; V gene: TRBV5-4; D gene: TRBD1; CDR3 protein: CASSPRDRGAHRAEAFF; CDR3 DNA: TGTGCCAGCAGCCCCCGGGACAGGGGAGCCCATAGGGCTGAAGCTTTCTTT
J gene: TRBJ2-1; clone size: NA; V gene: TRBV4-1; D gene: NA; CDR3 protein: CASSQRISSSYNEQFF; CDR3 DNA: TGCGCCAGCAGCCAGAGAATCTCGAGCTCCTACAATGAGCAGTTCTTC
J gene: TRBJ2-1; clone size: few; V gene: TRBV29-1; D gene: TRBD2; CDR3 protein: CSVEPFAGVSYNEQFF; CDR3 DNA: TGCAGCGTGGAGCCATTTGCGGGGGTCTCCTACAATGAGCAGTTCTTC
J gene: TRBJ2-1; clone size: few; V gene: TRBV12-3/TRBV12-4; D gene: TRBD2; CDR3 protein: CASSFRTSSNNEQFF; CDR3 DNA: TGTGCCAGCAGTTTTCGGACTAGCAGTAACAATGAGCAGTTCTTC
J gene: TRBJ2-3; clone size: few; V gene: TRBV27; D gene: NA; CDR3 protein: CASSPRVAASTDTQYF; CDR3 DNA: TGTGCCAGCAGTCCCCGGGTAGCAGCTAGCACAGATACGCAGTATTTT
J gene: TRBJ2-3; clone size: many; V gene: TRBV5-6; D gene: NA; CDR3 protein: CASSLGPVGDTQYF; CDR3 DNA: TGTGCCAGCAGCTTGGGCCCCGTGGGTGATACGCAGTATTTT
J gene: TRBJ2-2; clone size: NA; V gene: TRBV6-2/TRBV6-3; D gene: NA; CDR3 protein: CATVLASGTGELFF; CDR3 DNA: TGTGCCACCGTCCTAGCTTCGGGCACCGGGGAGCTGTTTTTT
J gene: TRBJ2-1; clone size: NA; V gene: TRBV4-1; D gene: NA; CDR3 protein: CASSQGPDEQFF; CDR3 DNA: TGCGCCAGCAGCCAAGGGCCGGATGAGCAGTTCTTC
J gene: TRBJ2-1; clone size: many; V gene: TRBV29-1; D gene: NA; CDR3 protein: CSVAPRLGNEQFF; CDR3 DNA: TGCAGCGTTGCGCCCAGGTTAGGGAATGAGCAGTTCTTC
J gene: TRBJ2-1; clone size: NA; V gene: TRBV6-5; D gene: NA; CDR3 protein: CASGSGRGNNEQFF; CDR3 DNA: TGTGCCAGCGGTTCAGGACGGGGAAACAATGAGCAGTTCTTC
J gene: TRBJ1-6; clone size: NA; V gene: TRBV2; D gene: NA; CDR3 protein: CASKTENNSPLHF; CDR3 DNA: TGTGCCAGCAAGACAGAGAATAATTCACCCCTCCACTTT
J gene: TRBJ1-6; clone size: NA; V gene: TRBV20-1; D gene: NA; CDR3 protein: CSAGRTRAESPLHF; CDR3 DNA: TGCAGTGCTGGGAGGACACGGGCGGAATCACCCCTCCACTTT
J gene: TRBJ2-1; clone size: NA; V gene: TRBV7-9; D gene: TRBD2; CDR3 protein: CASSLELAEIYNEQFF; CDR3 DNA: TGTGCCAGCAGCTTAGAACTAGCGGAGATCTACAATGAGCAGTTCTTC
J gene: TRBJ2-1; clone size: few; V gene: TRBV10-2; D gene: TRBD2; CDR3 protein: CASSVSAGDIYNEQFF; CDR3 DNA: TGCGCCAGCAGTGTGTCAGCGGGGGATATCTACAATGAGCAGTTCTTC
J gene: TRBJ1-1; clone size: NA; V gene: TRBV6-1; D gene: TRBD1; CDR3 protein: CASRIRDRGQRTEAFF; CDR3 DNA: TGTGCCAGCAGGATTCGGGACAGGGGGCAGAGGACTGAAGCTTTCTTT
J gene: TRBJ2-1; clone size: NA; V gene: TRBV15; D gene: NA; CDR3 protein: CATSRGQVVTYNEQFF; CDR3 DNA: TGTGCCACCAGCAGAGGGCAGGTGGTTACCTACAATGAGCAGTTCTTC
J gene: TRBJ2-4; clone size: few; V gene: TRBV10-3; D gene: NA; CDR3 protein: CAISEFQVLAKNIQYF; CDR3 DNA: TGTGCCATCAGTGAATTCCAGGTACTAGCCAAAAACATTCAGTACTTC
J gene: TRBJ1-2; clone size: NA; V gene: TRBV12-3/TRBV12-4; D gene: NA; CDR3 protein: CASSSRVGGYTF; CDR3 DNA: TGTGCCAGCAGTTCAAGGGTGGGTGGCTACACCTTC
J gene: TRBJ2-1; clone size: NA; V gene: TRBV5-1; D gene: TRBD2; CDR3 protein: CASSFESGSYNEQFF; CDR3 DNA: TGCGCCAGCAGCTTTGAGAGCGGGAGCTACAATGAGCAGTTCTTC
J gene: TRBJ2-3; clone size: NA; V gene: TRBV20-1; D gene: NA; CDR3 protein: CSAMLGAASTDTQYF; CDR3 DNA: TGCAGTGCTATGTTGGGGGCCGCTAGCACAGATACGCAGTATTTT
J gene: TRBJ1-5; clone size: NA; V gene: TRBV4-1; D gene: NA; CDR3 protein: CASKTRPQHF; CDR3 DNA: TGCGCCAGCAAAACTCGGCCCCAGCATTTT
J gene: TRBJ2-1; clone size: few; V gene: TRBV21-1; D gene: NA; CDR3 protein: CASSGCGGGGRYNEQFF; CDR3 DNA: TGTGCCAGCAGCGGATGTGGGGGCGGTGGAAGGTACAATGAGCAGTTCTTC
J gene: TRBJ2-7; clone size: NA; V gene: TRBV5-1; D gene: NA; CDR3 protein: CASSSNGGYEQYF; CDR3 DNA: TGCGCCAGCAGCTCCAATGGGGGCTACGAGCAGTACTTC
J gene: TRBJ2-1; clone size: NA; V gene: TRBV12-3/TRBV12-4; D gene: TRBD2; CDR3 protein: CASSLDTLTSGDSYNEQCF; CDR3 DNA: TGTGCCAGCAGTTTAGACACCTTGACTAGCGGGGACTCCTACAATGAGCAGTGCTTC
J gene: TRBJ1-1; clone size: NA; V gene: TRBV4-1; D gene: NA; CDR3 protein: CASNSPGGTEAFF; CDR3 DNA: TGCGCCAGCAATTCCCCCGGAGGAACTGAAGCTTTCTTT
J gene: TRBJ2-5; clone size: NA; V gene: TRBV7-6; D gene: NA; CDR3 protein: CASSRGRLQPNPEDLRYQETQYF; CDR3 DNA: TGTGCCAGCAGTCGCGGACGACTCCAACCCAACCCCGAGGATTTACGGTACCAAGAGACCCAGTACTTC
J gene: TRBJ2-3; clone size: NA; V gene: TRBV9; D gene: NA; CDR3 protein: CASSAGGISTDTQYF; CDR3 DNA: TGTGCCAGCAGCGCCGGCGGCATTAGCACAGATACGCAGTATTTT
J gene: TRBJ1-5; clone size: many; V gene: TRBV29-1; D gene: TRBD1; CDR3 protein: CSVAPGQNQPQHF; CDR3 DNA: TGCAGCGTTGCTCCGGGACAGAATCAGCCCCAGCATTTT
J gene: TRBJ1-5; clone size: NA; V gene: TRBV3-1; D gene: TRBD1; CDR3 protein: CASSQALQGQPQHF; CDR3 DNA: TGTGCCAGCAGCCAAGCCCTACAGGGGCAGCCCCAGCATTTT
J gene: TRBJ2-5; clone size: few; V gene: TRBV6-6; D gene: NA; CDR3 protein: CASSSERERKETQYF; CDR3 DNA: TGTGCCAGCAGCTCCGAGAGGGAGCGAAAAGAGACCCAGTACTTC
J gene: TRBJ2-1; clone size: NA; V gene: TRBV30; D gene: NA; CDR3 protein: CAWSRSEQFF; CDR3 DNA: TGTGCCTGGAGTAGGAGTGAGCAGTTCTTC
J gene: TRBJ2-7; clone size: many; V gene: TRBV7-2; D gene: TRBD2; CDR3 protein: CASSPSLLAGEQYF; CDR3 DNA: TGTGCCAGCAGCCCCTCCCTACTAGCGGGCGAGCAGTACTTC
J gene: TRBJ1-5; clone size: NA; V gene: TRBV20-1; D gene: TRBD1; CDR3 protein: CSAENPDRGPNQPQHF; CDR3 DNA: TGCAGTGCTGAGAACCCGGACAGGGGGCCCAATCAGCCCCAGCATTTT
J gene: TRBJ1-2; clone size: NA; V gene: TRBV28; D gene: TRBD1; CDR3 protein: CASSLLQGVGYGYTF; CDR3 DNA: TGTGCCAGCAGTTTATTACAGGGGGTAGGCTATGGCTACACCTTC
J gene: TRBJ2-3; clone size: NA; V gene: TRBV24-1; D gene: NA; CDR3 protein: CATSGGKKADTQYF; CDR3 DNA: TGTGCCACCAGTGGGGGTAAGAAGGCAGATACGCAGTATTTT
J gene: TRBJ2-5; clone size: many; V gene: TRBV29-1; D gene: NA; CDR3 protein: CSVGGAQETQYF; CDR3 DNA: TGCAGCGTGGGGGGGGCCCAAGAGACCCAGTACTTC
J gene: TRBJ1-2; clone size: many; V gene: TRBV7-2; D gene: NA; CDR3 protein: CASSYGYGYTF; CDR3 DNA: TGTGCCAGCAGCTACGGCTATGGCTACACCTTC
J gene: TRBJ1-2; clone size: NA; V gene: TRBV19; D gene: NA; CDR3 protein: CASSPSGGQFYGYTF; CDR3 DNA: TGTGCCAGTAGCCCCAGTGGCGGACAATTCTATGGCTACACCTTC
J gene: TRBJ2-3; clone size: few; V gene: TRBV28; D gene: NA; CDR3 protein: CASREFTDTQYF; CDR3 DNA: TGTGCCAGCAGGGAATTCACAGATACGCAGTATTTT
J gene: TRBJ2-5; clone size: many; V gene: TRBV18; D gene: NA; CDR3 protein: CASSPPQETQYF; CDR3 DNA: TGTGCCAGCAGCCCCCCCCAAGAGACCCAGTACTTC
J gene: TRBJ2-1; clone size: NA; V gene: TRBV27; D gene: NA; CDR3 protein: CASSLFAGIRTDERFF; CDR3 DNA: TGTGCCAGCAGTTTATTTGCAGGGATTCGTACAGATGAGCGGTTCTTC
J gene: TRBJ2-7; clone size: NA; V gene: TRBV7-2; D gene: NA; CDR3 protein: CASSLDGDRNYEQYF; CDR3 DNA: TGTGCCAGCAGCTTAGATGGTGACAGGAACTACGAGCAGTACTTC
J gene: TRBJ2-1; clone size: NA; V gene: TRBV7-9; D gene: NA; CDR3 protein: CASSLGEVTEYNEQFF; CDR3 DNA: TGTGCCAGCAGCCTCGGCGAGGTGACAGAGTACAATGAGCAGTTCTTC
J gene: TRBJ2-7; clone size: few; V gene: TRBV18; D gene: NA; CDR3 protein: CASSPDRQLGSEQYF; CDR3 DNA: TGTGCCAGCTCACCCGACAGGCAGCTAGGCTCCGAGCAGTACTTC
J gene: TRBJ2-7; clone size: NA; V gene: TRBV28; D gene: NA; CDR3 protein: CASSKQVYYEQYF; CDR3 DNA: TGTGCCAGCAGTAAACAGGTATACTACGAGCAGTACTTC
J gene: TRBJ1-5; clone size: NA; V gene: TRBV12-3/TRBV12-4; D gene: NA; CDR3 protein: CASNPQGNQPQHF; CDR3 DNA: TGTGCCAGCAACCCTCAGGGCAATCAGCCCCAGCATTTT
J gene: TRBJ1-2; clone size: NA; V gene: TRBV4-1; D gene: NA; CDR3 protein: CASSDGTVNYGYTF; CDR3 DNA: TGCGCCAGCAGCGACGGGACTGTGAACTATGGCTACACCTTC
J gene: TRBJ2-1; clone size: NA; V gene: TRBV4-1; D gene: NA; CDR3 protein: CASSRVLLGPGNEQFF; CDR3 DNA: TGCGCCAGCAGCCGGGTCCTTCTAGGACCGGGGAATGAGCAGTTCTTC
J gene: TRBJ1-5; clone size: NA; V gene: TRBV6-1; D gene: NA; CDR3 protein: CASSESSRVGTPQHF; CDR3 DNA: TGTGCCAGCAGTGAGTCCTCCCGCGTGGGCACGCCCCAGCATTTT
J gene: TRBJ2-3; clone size: many; V gene: TRBV29-1; D gene: TRBD2; CDR3 protein: CTGTSGSPASTDTQYF; CDR3 DNA: TGCACTGGGACTAGCGGGAGCCCTGCTAGCACAGATACGCAGTATTTT
J gene: TRBJ2-5; clone size: many; V gene: TRBV29-1; D gene: NA; CDR3 protein: CSVELMGYQETQYF; CDR3 DNA: TGCAGCGTTGAGTTGATGGGGTACCAAGAGACCCAGTACTTC
J gene: TRBJ2-3; clone size: NA; V gene: TRBV6-2/TRBV6-3; D gene: NA; CDR3 protein: CASSNRPSDTQYF; CDR3 DNA: TGTGCCAGCAGTAACAGACCTTCGGATACGCAGTATTTT